The table lists the clone carrying this TCR beta chain with a few counts. Its antigen is currently unknown. This sample is drawn from a study of T and B cells in COVID-19 patients. The CDR3 is 14 residues long. Trimming removed 3 bases at V and 2 bases at J, with 10 bases between. The germline CDR1 and CDR2 sequences are MNHEY and SMNVEV (reference sequence). Whole-study findings and limits: At recovery TRB diversity and richness exceeded healthy donors, after highly clonal active COVID-19 repertoires.

Each TRB amplification used about 220-500 ng of genomic DNA from blood. Multiplex PCR with BIOMED2 TRB-A/B primer pools amplified TRB rearrangements. TCRdb called the multiplex PCR reads again in MiXCR, with one record for every CDR3 protein. This table has over 7,000 distinct CDR3 sequences, 25% to 35% appearing once. The rearrangement links TRBV27 to TRBJ1-2, with a possible D match to TRBD1 (6 bases). The sequenced sample consisted of blood. The sequence was collected from a human donor with active COVID-19. The CDR3 bases are TGTGCCAGCAGTTTTGACAGGTCCAACTATGGCTACACCTTC. The encoded protein is CASSFDRSNYGYTF.